This T cell receptor beta chain emerged from a study of cytomegalovirus exposure and HLA in healthy donors. Concerning this clone itself: Its antigen is not identified.

Amplification used 60 Vbeta primers and 13 Jbeta primers. Libraries were prepared by immunoSEQ multiplex PCR; TCRdb keeps only in-frame clonotypes and omits some of them. Among around 180,000 clones listed, 65% to 85% were seen once. The CDR3 totals 14 residues. Trimming took off 3 bases at V and 0 bases at J, with 6 bases between the two ends. In germline, CDR1 is KGHSH, CDR2 LQKENI. Study conclusions and caveats: A later analysis revealed that TCR association rates differed between HLA loci, peaking at DRB1 and bottoming out at HLA-C. Researchers reported in a later analysis that a missense DCLRE1C variant was tied to TCR beta V- and J-gene trimming. Several of the most significant clusters were apparently associated with common viral pathogens in a later analysis.

The V gene is TRBV18, the J gene TRBJ1-5; D is uncertain. Material for sequencing was PBMCs. The TCR sequence derives from a man younger than 35 in good health and CMV-seronegative. CDR3 in amino acids: CASSPEGSNQPQHF. CDR3 coding DNA: TGTGCCAGCTCACCCGAGGGTAGCAATCAGCCCCAGCATTTT. Full variable domain (remainder filled in from reference TRBV18 and TRBJ1-5): NAGVMQNPRHLVRRRGQEARLRCSPMKGHSHVYWYRQLPEEGLKFMVYLQKENIIDESGMPKERFSAEFPKEGPSILRIQQVVRGDSAAYFCASSPEGSNQPQHFGDGTRLSIL.